This record looks at one TCR beta chain sequence and its context. Its antigen is undetermined. The sample is drawn from a study of T cell responses to AZD1222 COVID-19 vaccine. Profiled with immunoSEQ multiplex PCR; TCRdb holds only in-frame clones, not every one. The sample contains approximately 170,000 clones, 94% of which appear only once. The study, taken as a whole, reports: Among those given AZD1222, only 5 to 7 were seropositive at baseline. Two AZD1222 administrations were followed by greater Spike-specific TCR breadth and depth. Regions 160-218 and 743-854 dominated among vaccine-associated CD4 TCRs spanning spike. It was only after the peak T cell response that any repertoires were sampled.

V lost 5 bases, J lost 4 bases, and 14 bases stayed unmatched. Germline CDR1 and CDR2: SGHVS and FNYEAQ. CDR3 size: 18 residues. The sequenced sample was peripheral blood, obtained 28 days after the second AZD1222 dose. The rearrangement joins TRBV7-6 to TRBJ2-2, with TRBD1 identical over 9 bases. The origin of this receptor is an adult who received the AZD1222 COVID-19 vaccine. The CDR3 loop reads CASSPRGQGVHTTGELFF. As DNA, the CDR3 is TGTGCCAGCAGCCCACGGGGACAGGGTGTCCACACCACCGGGGAGCTGTTTTTT.